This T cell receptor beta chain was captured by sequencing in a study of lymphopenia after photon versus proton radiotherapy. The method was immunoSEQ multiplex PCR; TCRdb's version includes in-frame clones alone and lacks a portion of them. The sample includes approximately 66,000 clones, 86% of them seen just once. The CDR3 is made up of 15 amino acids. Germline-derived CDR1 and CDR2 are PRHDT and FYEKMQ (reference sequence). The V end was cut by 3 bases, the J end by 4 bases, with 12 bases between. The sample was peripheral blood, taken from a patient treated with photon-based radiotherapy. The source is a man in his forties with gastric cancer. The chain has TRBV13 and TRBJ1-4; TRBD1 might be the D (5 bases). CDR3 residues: CASSFHGTDNEKLFF. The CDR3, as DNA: TGTGCCAGCAGCTTCCACGGGACTGATAATGAAAAACTGTTTTTT.